The next 23 T cell receptor beta chains were all read from a single sample in a study of cytomegalovirus exposure and HLA in healthy donors. Primers for the PCR totalled 60 Vbeta and 13 Jbeta. Sequenced by immunoSEQ multiplex PCR; TCRdb stores in-frame clones only, minus some. The top ten hold around 3.6% of the sample, which has 100,000 to 150,000 clones, 75% to 80% seen once. Sequenced sample: PBMCs. All receptors derive from a man aged 35-49 years in good health and CMV-seronegative.

V is TRBV9 and J is TRBJ2-5; 10 nucleotides agree with TRBD1. The J call is uncertain, as TRBJ2-7 better fits the DNA end. The germline CDR1 and CDR2 sequences are SGDLS and YYNGEE. This CDR3 is 14 amino acids long. The CDR3 DNA sequence: TGTGCCAGCAGCGCCCGGGACAGGGGCCACGAGCAGTACTTC. This sequence encodes CASSARDRGHEQYF.

V usage is TRBV10-2 and J usage is TRBJ2-7; TRBD1 might be the D (5 bases). In germline, CDR1 is WSHSY, CDR2 SAAADI. The CDR3 runs to 13 residues. V was shortened by 3 bases and J by 3 bases, with 9 bases between the two germline ends. Here the CDR3 DNA reads TGCGCCAGCAGTGAAGACAGCCTCTACGAGCAGTACTTC. It encodes CASSEDSLYEQYF.

The V and J genes are TRBV9 and TRBJ2-1; TRBD1 might be the D (6 bases). There are 16 residues in the CDR3. The germline V gene has CDR1 SGDLS and CDR2 YYNGEE. V lost 0 bases, J lost 2 bases, and 12 bases lay in between. CDR3 loop: CASSVGGSGAYNEQFF. The DNA of the CDR3 is TGTGCCAGCAGCGTAGGGGGATCAGGGGCCTACAATGAGCAGTTCTTC.

The chain employs TRBV7-2 and TRBJ1-6, with D uncertain. Germline V gene lookup returns CDR1 SGHTA and CDR2 FQGNSA. V dropped 6 bases and J dropped 1 base, with 4 bases sitting between them. There are 13 residues in the CDR3. CDR3: CASRQSYNSPLHF. Here the CDR3 DNA reads TGTGCCAGCAGACAATCCTATAATTCACCCCTCCACTTT.

The rearrangement uses TRBV29-1 and TRBJ1-4; no reliable D call. The V gene lost 6 bases and the J gene lost 3 bases, with 5 bases spanning the gap. CDR3 size: 11 residues. Germline V gene data show CDR1 as SQVTM and CDR2 as ANQGSEA. CDR3: CSVHSNEKLFF. In nucleotides, the CDR3 is TGCAGCGTCCACTCTAATGAAAAACTGTTTTTT.

V and J are TRBV28 and TRBJ1-1; a weak D match, TRBD1 (5 bases). This CDR3 region has 12 residues. CDR1 is MDHEN and CDR2 is SYDVKM in the germline V gene. Trimming shortened V by 10 bases and J by 1 base, and 10 bases separated the two germline ends. The CDR3 is CATAGANTEAFF. Here the CDR3 DNA reads TGTGCCACCGCTGGGGCGAACACTGAAGCTTTCTTT.

This clone was detected a few times. The gene calls are TRBV7-8 and TRBJ1-1; 9 nucleotides line up with TRBD1. The CDR3 is 15 residues long. CDR1 and CDR2 (germline): SGHVS, FQNEAQ. Trimming cost V 2 bases and J 3 bases; bases outside gene matches: 4. DNA of the CDR3: TGTGCCAGCAGCTTATACAGGGGGCCGGACACTGAAGCTTTCTTT. Protein sequence: CASSLYRGPDTEAFF.

This clone has only one observation. The chain links TRBV5-1 to TRBJ2-3; D is uncertain. The length of the CDR3 is 14 residues. Trimming took off 0 bases at V and 2 bases at J, with 7 bases between the two ends. CDR1 and CDR2 from the germline V gene are SGHRS and YFSETQ. As DNA, the CDR3 is TGCGCCAGCAGCTTGGCTTACAACACAGATACGCAGTATTTT. This gives the protein CASSLAYNTDTQYF.

The chain joins TRBV5-6 to TRBJ1-1, with TRBD1 matching 9 bases. V gave up 0 bases and J gave up 11 bases; unmatched junction bases: 8. The CDR3 runs to 14 residues. Germline values: CDR1 SGHDT, CDR2 YYEEEE. The CDR3 DNA reads TGTGCCAGCAGCTTGGAGGGGGGACAGGGTAGGGCTTTCTTT. Encoded protein: CASSLEGGQGRAFF.

The chain has TRBV6-5 and TRBJ2-7; 8 bases are shared with TRBD1. J was trimmed by 2 bases and V by 5 bases; bases with no gene match: 8. Looked up from germline, CDR1 is MNHEY and CDR2 is SVGAGI. CDR3 size: 15 residues. The CDR3 region has the DNA TGTGCCAGCAGTCCGGCCAGGACAGGGCCCTACGAGCAGTACTTC. It translates to CASSPARTGPYEQYF.

There are a few counts of this clone. The V and J genes are TRBV4-3 and TRBJ2-1; 7 bases match TRBD2. The CDR3 totals 17 residues. CDR1 and CDR2 (germline): LGHNA, YSLEER. The junction had 7 bases not matched to a gene; V was cut back by 0 bases and J by 2 bases. CDR3 nucleotides: TGCGCCAGCAGCCAAGATTGGGGAGGGTGGGCCTACAATGAGCAGTTCTTC. It translates to CASSQDWGGWAYNEQFF.

This chain connects TRBV20-1 to TRBJ1-2; 7 bases align to TRBD1. The CDR3 loop spans 11 amino acids. The germline V gene encodes CDR1 DFQATT and CDR2 SNEGSKA (reference sequence). After removal of 5 bases from V and 7 bases from J, the junction contained 4 bases not matched to a gene. The CDR3 loop reads CSALGGGGYTF. The CDR3 nucleotides are TGCAGTGCTTTAGGGGGCGGTGGCTACACCTTC.

This chain joins TRBV19 and TRBJ1-1; 8 nucleotides agree with TRBD1. This CDR3 has 13 amino acids. V trimming: 6 bases; J trimming: 4 bases; junction bases outside the gene matches: 4. The germline gives CDR1 LNHDA, CDR2 SQIVND (reference sequence). CDR3 sequence (DNA): TGTGCCAGTAGCGGACAGGGACGCACTGAAGCTTTCTTT. Protein: CASSGQGRTEAFF. The variable domain in full, with the rest retrieved from reference TRBV19 and TRBJ1-1, is DGGITQSPKYLFRKEGQNVTLSCEQNLNHDAMYWYRQDPGQGLRLIYYSQIVNDFQKGDIAEGYSVSREKKESFPLTVTSAQKNPTAFYLCASSGQGRTEAFFGQGTRLTVV.

The V call is TRBV4-2, the J call TRBJ2-5, with TRBD1 matching over 8 bases. The trim removed 1 base at V and 4 bases at J, leaving 2 bases unmatched. Germline-derived CDR1 and CDR2 are LGHNA and YNFKEQ. CDR3 size: 14 residues. This chain's CDR3 is CASSQARGRETQYF. The CDR3, as DNA: TGTGCCAGCAGCCAAGCCAGGGGGCGAGAGACCCAGTACTTC.

The chain has TRBV28 and TRBJ1-1; maybe TRBD1 (5 bases). The CDR3 runs to 15 residues. Per the germline V gene, CDR1 is MDHEN and CDR2 is SYDVKM. V lost 4 bases and J 1 base, leaving 13 bases between the germline ends. CDR3 protein: CASSSLGGGNTEAFF. The CDR3 bases are TGTGCCAGCAGTTCACTCGGGGGGGGGAACACTGAAGCTTTCTTT.

CDR3 residues: CASSPGTVNEKLFF. DNA of the CDR3: TGCGCCAGCAGCCCTGGGACAGTTAATGAAAAACTGTTTTTT. V and J are TRBV4-3 and TRBJ1-4; 7 bases are a match to TRBD1. The CDR3 loop spans 14 amino acids. Trimming at V came to 4 bases and at J to 4 bases, leaving 3 bases not matched to a gene. Germline CDR1 reads LGHNA; CDR2 reads YSLEER.

V and J are TRBV14 and TRBJ2-1; D is ambiguous. The CDR3 covers 15 residues. Germline V gene sequence: CDR1 SGHDN, CDR2 FVKESK. Trimming took 0 bases from V and 6 from J, leaving 12 bases between them. The CDR3 sequence: CASSQDMTPLNEQFF. The CDR3 DNA reads as TGTGCCAGCAGCCAAGATATGACACCCCTCAATGAGCAGTTCTTC.

Points on this clone: One junction end disagrees with the germline gene, perhaps due to a read error. J is TRBJ1-1 and V is TRBV9, with a weak D call TRBD1 (5 bases). Germline V CDR1 and CDR2: SGDLS, YYNGEE. The CDR3 contains 13 residues. The CDR3 sequence is CASSVGTSSEGFF. Written as DNA, the CDR3 is TGTGCCAGCAGCGTGGGGACTAGCTCTGAAGGTTTCTTT.

V is TRBV7-8 and J is TRBJ2-5; D might be TRBD1 (6 bases). The DNA matches TRBJ2-7 better at its end, which makes the J call doubtful. Germline V gene data show CDR1 as SGHVS and CDR2 as FQNEAQ. The CDR3 totals 16 residues. The chain's CDR3 is CASSYISSGTINEQYF. For the CDR3, the DNA is TGTGCCAGCAGTTACATATCATCCGGGACAATAAACGAGCAGTACTTC.

The J gene is TRBJ1-4, the V gene TRBV7-9, with D possibly TRBD1 on 5 matching bases. CDR3 length: 18 residues. Germline CDR1 is SEHNR and CDR2 is FQNEAQ (reference sequence). The germline V and J ends were trimmed by 3 bases and 7 bases, with 24 bases remaining between them. CDR3 DNA sequence: TGTGCCAGCAGCTTCGTACAGACCAGGGTTTGGTCTGGTGAAAAACTGTTTTTT. This codes for CASSFVQTRVWSGEKLFF.

The V gene is TRBV15, the J gene TRBJ1-5; perhaps TRBD1 as D (5 bases). Germline values: CDR1 LNHNV, CDR2 YYDKDF (reference sequence). The CDR3 contains 16 residues. Deletions cut 0 bases from V and 3 bases from J, with 12 bases between. As DNA, the CDR3 is TGTGCCACCAGCAGAGATCTGGGGCCGTTCAATCAGCCCCAGCATTTT. It codes for CATSRDLGPFNQPQHF.

This sequence joins TRBV7-9 and TRBJ1-3, with TRBD1 matching over 12 bases. CDR3 size: 17 residues. V lost 5 bases, J lost 0 bases, and 5 bases stayed unmatched. CDR1 SEHNR and CDR2 FQNEAQ come from the germline V gene (reference sequence). The CDR3 reads CASSLGTGGFSGNTIYF. DNA for the CDR3: TGTGCCAGCAGCCTAGGGACAGGGGGCTTCTCTGGAAACACCATATATTTT. The variable domain in full, with the rest retrieved from reference TRBV7-9 and TRBJ1-3, is DTGVSQNPRHKITKRGQNVTFRCDPISEHNRLYWYRQTLGQGPEFLTYFQNEAQLEKSRLLSDRFSAERPKGSFSTLEIQRTEQGDSAMYLCASSLGTGGFSGNTIYFGEGSWLTVV.

V usage is TRBV7-8 and J usage is TRBJ2-5; perhaps TRBD2 as D (6 bases). V was pared by 3 bases and J by 5 bases, with 13 bases between. CDR1 is SGHVS and CDR2 is FQNEAQ in the germline V gene. There are 14 residues in the CDR3. CDR3 region: CASSFGWLAETQYF. CDR3 bases: TGTGCCAGCAGCTTTGGATGGCTAGCGGAGACCCAGTACTTC. Looking up the rest from reference TRBV7-8 and TRBJ2-5 gives the full variable domain: GAGVSQSPRYKVAKRGQDVALRCDPISGHVSLFWYQQALGQGPEFLTYFQNEAQLDKSGLPSDRFFAERPEGSVSTLKIQRTQQEDSAVYLCASSFGWLAETQYFGPGTRLLVL.